The rows below give T cell receptor beta chains drawn from one sample of a study of Ad26.COV2.S vaccination and SARS-CoV-2 variants. Assay: immunoSEQ multiplex PCR; the TCRdb copy retains only in-frame clones and omits some. The sample records roughly 180,000 clones, 87% being singletons. The sample was peripheral blood, taken after recovery from COVID-19. The receptors come from a human donor who had recovered from COVID-19. Each CDR3 is given with its conserved first and last residue. Each record gives: V gene, clone size, D gene, J gene, CDR3 DNA, CDR3 protein. A D gene is named only where the DNA matches it firmly. Clone size is stated in some rows and not others, as once, few, many or a class when expanded.

TRBV11-3	once	.	TRBJ1-2	TGTGCCAGCAGCATCCGGGACACCAGAATTGCGGCGGGTGGCTACACCTTC	CASSIRDTRIAAGGYTF
TRBV30	few	TRBD1	TRBJ1-3	TGTGCCTGGAGTGTCCCAGGGGGACAGGGTAGAAACACCATATATTTT	CAWSVPGGQGRNTIYF
TRBV9	.	TRBD2	TRBJ2-5	TGTGCCAGCAGCGTAGGACTAGCGGACCAAGAGACCCAGTACTTC	CASSVGLADQETQYF
TRBV20-1	.	.	TRBJ2-5	TGCAGTGCTACAGGGTTCGAGACCCAGTACTTC	CSATGFETQYF
TRBV6-5	once	TRBD1	TRBJ2-3	TGTGCCAGCAGTTCCAGGACAGGGGTCCAAGATACGCAGTATTTT	CASSSRTGVQDTQYF
TRBV18	.	.	TRBJ1-1	TGTGCCAGCTCACCAGGGAACACTGAAGCTTTCTTT	CASSPGNTEAFF
TRBV27	once	.	TRBJ2-7	TGTGCCAGCAGTTTTGCGGGCTCCTACGAGCAGTACTTC	CASSFAGSYEQYF
TRBV7-9	once	.	TRBJ2-7	TGTGCGACTGGGGGGACATATCAGAGCTCCTACGAGCAGTACTTC	CATGGTYQSSYEQYF
TRBV20-1	.	.	TRBJ2-7	TGCAGTTCCCAACTCCACTACGAGCAGTACTTC	CSSQLHYEQYF
TRBV5-4	.	.	TRBJ1-6	TGTGCCAGCAGCCGCCCGGGGGTTAATTCACCCCTCCACTTT	CASSRPGVNSPLHF
TRBV12-3/TRBV12-4	.	.	TRBJ1-1	TGTGCCAGCGCGTTTGGCACTGAAGCTTTCTTT	CASAFGTEAFF
TRBV12-3/TRBV12-4	.	.	TRBJ2-3	TGTGCCAGCAGCTCCAGGGCGGGTACGCAGTATTTT	CASSSRAGTQYF
TRBV28	once	.	TRBJ2-6	TGTGCCAGCCTCACAGGGTCTGGGGCCAACGTCCTGACTTTC	CASLTGSGANVLTF
TRBV3-1/TRBV3-2	once	.	TRBJ1-3	TGTGCCAGCAGCCACCTCAAGATGGGGGGAAACACCATATATTTT	CASSHLKMGGNTIYF
TRBV7-9	.	.	TRBJ1-1	TGTGCCAGCAGCTTAGATGCGGTGAACACTGAAGCTTTCTTT	CASSLDAVNTEAFF
TRBV25-1	.	TRBD1	TRBJ1-5	TGTGCCAGCAGTCCCCGAGGAGGGACAGAGAATCAGCCCCAGCATTTT	CASSPRGGTENQPQHF
TRBV29-1	.	.	TRBJ2-5	TGCAGCGTTGGGCGAGGGGAAGAGACCCAGTACTTC	CSVGRGEETQYF
TRBV4-1	.	TRBD1	TRBJ2-7	TGCGCCAGCAGCCAAGGCCGCAGGGGGCCCTACGAGCAGTACTTC	CASSQGRRGPYEQYF
TRBV3-1/TRBV3-2	.	.	TRBJ2-2	TGTGCCAGCAGCCAGAACAGGGAGGGCGGGGAGCTGTTTTTT	CASSQNREGGELFF
TRBV10-1	.	.	TRBJ2-1	TGCGCCAGCAGTGAAGATCCAGGCTCCTACAATGAGCAGTTCTTC	CASSEDPGSYNEQFF
TRBV27	.	.	TRBJ2-7	TGTGCCAGCAGTCCAGAGACTACCCGCTACGAGCAGTACTTC	CASSPETTRYEQYF
TRBV4-1	.	.	TRBJ1-5	TGCGCCAGCAGCCAAACTCCAGGGGTCTATCAGCCCCAGCATTTT	CASSQTPGVYQPQHF
TRBV5-6	.	TRBD1	TRBJ1-1	TGTGCCAGCAGCTCAGGGGGCGCAAGTACTGAAGCTTTCTTT	CASSSGGASTEAFF
TRBV11-2	.	.	TRBJ2-1	TGTGCCAGCAGCTTAGGTAGGGCCAATGAGCAGTTCTTC	CASSLGRANEQFF
TRBV6-5	.	.	TRBJ1-6	TGTGCCAGCAGTTACTCGAGCGGGGGAAATTCACCCCTCCACTTT	CASSYSSGGNSPLHF
TRBV27	.	.	TRBJ2-1	TGTGCCAGCAGACCCAGCGGTTCCTACAATGAGCAGTTCTTC	CASRPSGSYNEQFF
TRBV14	.	.	TRBJ1-1	TGTGCCAGCAGCCCAGACAGTAACACTGAAGCTTTCTTT	CASSPDSNTEAFF
TRBV19	.	TRBD1	TRBJ2-2	TGTGCCACCAGGACAGGGGGCGTACGCGGGGAGCTGTTTTTT	CATRTGGVRGELFF
TRBV2	.	TRBD2	TRBJ2-3	TGTGCCAGCATTCTAGCGGGAGAAACAGATACGCAGTATTTT	CASILAGETDTQYF
TRBV7-6	.	.	TRBJ2-2	TGTGCCAGCAGCTTAGGGACTAACACCGGGGAGCTGTTTTTT	CASSLGTNTGELFF
TRBV11-2	.	TRBD1	TRBJ2-1	TGTGCCAGCAGCTCTTGGGGACAGGGAAGCAATGAGCAGTTCTTC	CASSSWGQGSNEQFF
TRBV2	.	TRBD1	TRBJ2-1	TGTGCCAGCAGTGAAAGGGGGACAGCTCGATTTGGTGAGCAGTTCTTC	CASSERGTARFGEQFF
TRBV11-2	.	TRBD2	TRBJ2-1	TGTGCCAGCAGCCCGTCTAGCGGGAGAAGATACAATGAGCAGTTCTTC	CASSPSSGRRYNEQFF
TRBV19	.	.	TRBJ1-2	TGTGCCAGTACAGGGTCACTTGCCTATGGCTACACCTTC	CASTGSLAYGYTF
TRBV19	few	.	TRBJ1-5	TGTGCCAGTACCCTATTTGGTGGCGCCAATCAGCCCCAGCATTTT	CASTLFGGANQPQHF
TRBV11-2	.	.	TRBJ2-3	TGTGCCAGCAGCTTAGATCTCGGGGTAGGAACAGATACGCAGTATTTT	CASSLDLGVGTDTQYF
TRBV28	.	TRBD2	TRBJ2-5	TGTGCCAGCAGTTTATCTAGCGGGGAGTCGCCTTGGGAGACCCAGTACTTC	CASSLSSGESPWETQYF
TRBV27	.	TRBD1	TRBJ1-4	TGTGCCAGCAGCCCGGGACAGGAGGTACTAAATGAAAAACTGTTTTTT	CASSPGQEVLNEKLFF
TRBV29-1	.	TRBD2	TRBJ2-7	TGCAGCTCAACAGGGACTAGCGGATCATACGAGCAGTACTTC	CSSTGTSGSYEQYF
TRBV6-5	.	.	TRBJ2-5	TGTGCCAGCAGTTACACCAGGGGAAAAGGAGAGACCCAGTACTTC	CASSYTRGKGETQYF
TRBV5-1	.	.	TRBJ2-1	TGCGCCAGCAGCGTTACGGGTCCGGGGAATGAGCAGTTCTTC	CASSVTGPGNEQFF
TRBV30	.	TRBD1	TRBJ2-7	TGTGCCTCTAGGGGACAGGGAGGCTACGAGCAGTACTTC	CASRGQGGYEQYF
TRBV28	.	.	TRBJ2-6	TGTGCCAGCAGTTTGGGGGCCTGGGCCAACGTCCTGACTTTC	CASSLGAWANVLTF
TRBV6-6	.	.	TRBJ2-5	TGTGCCAGCAGTTCCTCCGGGGAGACCCAGTACTTC	CASSSSGETQYF
TRBV6-5	.	TRBD1	TRBJ1-5	TGTGCCAGCAGTTTCGGACAGGGTCGTCAGCCCCAGCATTTT	CASSFGQGRQPQHF
TRBV7-3	.	TRBD2	TRBJ2-1	TGTGCCAGCAGCTTAGCCCCCTCTAGCGGCTACAATGAGCAGTTCTTC	CASSLAPSSGYNEQFF
TRBV15	.	.	TRBJ2-5	TGTGCCACCAGCAGAGATCTGGGGGGCGGAGAGACCCAGTACTTC	CATSRDLGGGETQYF
TRBV10-3	.	TRBD1	TRBJ1-2	TGTGCCATCAGTGCCTGGACAGGCGGCTTAGGCTACACCTTC	CAISAWTGGLGYTF
TRBV18	few	.	TRBJ1-2	TGTGCCAGCTCACCCCGGACAGCCTTCTATGGCTACACCTTC	CASSPRTAFYGYTF
TRBV20-1	.	.	TRBJ1-3	TGCAGTGCTAGTCCTAAAGCCTCTGGAAACACCATATATTTT	CSASPKASGNTIYF
TRBV29-1	.	.	TRBJ2-7	TGCAGCGTTGAAGAAGGAAGGAACTACGAGCAGTACTTC	CSVEEGRNYEQYF
TRBV27	.	.	TRBJ2-7	TGTGCCAGCAGTTTAGAGGGTGGGTCTTATCCTACGAGGCAGTACTTC	CASSLEGGSYPTRQYF
TRBV5-6	.	TRBD1	TRBJ2-7	TGTGCCAGCAGCCGGGACAGGCGCTACGAGCAGTACTTC	CASSRDRRYEQYF
TRBV18	.	.	TRBJ2-3	TGTGCCACCCGGGGTGGTACGCAGTATTTT	CATRGGTQYF
TRBV11-3	.	.	TRBJ2-3	TGTGCCAGCAGCTTTAGAGATACGCAGTATTTT	CASSFRDTQYF
TRBV6-6	.	.	TRBJ2-7	TGTGCCAGCAGTTACTCGAGACTACCGGGCGAGCAGTACTTC	CASSYSRLPGEQYF
TRBV7-3	.	TRBD2	TRBJ2-3	TGTGCCAGCAGTATCGCTGGGCGGGGGGTCACAGATACGCAGTATTTT	CASSIAGRGVTDTQYF
TRBV7-9	.	.	TRBJ1-1	TGTGCCAGCAGCCAAGGTATATTGAACACTGAAGCTTTCTTT	CASSQGILNTEAFF
TRBV19	.	.	TRBJ2-2	TGTGCCAGTAGTAGTTCGATCGGGGAGCTGTTTTTT	CASSSSIGELFF
TRBV29-1	.	TRBD1	TRBJ2-3	TGCAGCCCCACGGACAGGGGATTTGATACGCAGTATTTT	CSPTDRGFDTQYF